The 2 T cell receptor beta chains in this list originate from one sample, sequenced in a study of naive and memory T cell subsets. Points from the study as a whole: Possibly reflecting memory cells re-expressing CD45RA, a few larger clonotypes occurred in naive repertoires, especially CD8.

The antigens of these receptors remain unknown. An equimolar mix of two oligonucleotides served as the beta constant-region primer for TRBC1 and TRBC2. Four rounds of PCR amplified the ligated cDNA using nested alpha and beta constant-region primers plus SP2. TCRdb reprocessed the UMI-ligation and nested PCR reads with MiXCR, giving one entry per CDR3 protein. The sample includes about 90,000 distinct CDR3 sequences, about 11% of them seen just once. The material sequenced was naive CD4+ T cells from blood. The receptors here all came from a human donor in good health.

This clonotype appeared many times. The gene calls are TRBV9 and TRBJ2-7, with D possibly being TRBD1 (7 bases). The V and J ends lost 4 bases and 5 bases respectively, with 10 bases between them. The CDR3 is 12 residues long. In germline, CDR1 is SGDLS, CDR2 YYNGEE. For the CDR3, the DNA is TGTGCCAGCAGCCGCAGGGGGGACGAGCAGTACTTC. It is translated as CASSRRGDEQYF.

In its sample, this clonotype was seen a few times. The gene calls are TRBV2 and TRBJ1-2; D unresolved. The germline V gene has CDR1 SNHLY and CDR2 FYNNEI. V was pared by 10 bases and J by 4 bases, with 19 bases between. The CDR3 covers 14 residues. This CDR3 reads CATSGRRNAYGYTF. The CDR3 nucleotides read TGTGCCACCTCAGGTCGGAGGAACGCCTATGGCTACACCTTC. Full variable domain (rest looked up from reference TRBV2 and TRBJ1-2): EPEVTQTPSHQVTQMGQEVILRCVPISNHLYFYWYRQILGQKVEFLVSFYNNEISEKSEIFDDQFSVERPDGSNFTLKIRSTKLEDSAMYFCATSGRRNAYGYTFGSGTRLTVV.